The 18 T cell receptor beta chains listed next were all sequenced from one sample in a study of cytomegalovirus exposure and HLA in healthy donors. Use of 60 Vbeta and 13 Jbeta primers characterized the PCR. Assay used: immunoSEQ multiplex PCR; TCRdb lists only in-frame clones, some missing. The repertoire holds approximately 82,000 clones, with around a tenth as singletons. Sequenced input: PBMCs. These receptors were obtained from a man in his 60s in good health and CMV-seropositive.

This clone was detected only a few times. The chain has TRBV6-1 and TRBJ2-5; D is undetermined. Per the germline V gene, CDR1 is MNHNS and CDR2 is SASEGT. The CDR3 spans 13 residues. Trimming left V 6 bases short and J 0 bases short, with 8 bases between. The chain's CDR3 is CASRYDYQETQYF. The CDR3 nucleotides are TGTGCCAGCAGATACGACTACCAAGAGACCCAGTACTTC.

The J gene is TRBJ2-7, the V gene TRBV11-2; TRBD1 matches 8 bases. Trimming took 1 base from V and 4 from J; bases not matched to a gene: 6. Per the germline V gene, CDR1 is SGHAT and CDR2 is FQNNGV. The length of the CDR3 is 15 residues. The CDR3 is CASSLGAGGPYEQYV. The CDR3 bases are TGTGCCAGCAGCTTAGGGGCAGGGGGCCCGTACGAGCAGTACGTC.

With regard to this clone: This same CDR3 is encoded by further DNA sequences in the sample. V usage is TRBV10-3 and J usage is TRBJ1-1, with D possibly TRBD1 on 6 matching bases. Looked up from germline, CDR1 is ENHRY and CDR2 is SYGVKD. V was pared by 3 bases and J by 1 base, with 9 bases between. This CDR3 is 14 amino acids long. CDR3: CAISEGQPNTEAFF. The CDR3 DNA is TGTGCCATCAGTGAAGGACAGCCGAACACTGAAGCTTTCTTT.

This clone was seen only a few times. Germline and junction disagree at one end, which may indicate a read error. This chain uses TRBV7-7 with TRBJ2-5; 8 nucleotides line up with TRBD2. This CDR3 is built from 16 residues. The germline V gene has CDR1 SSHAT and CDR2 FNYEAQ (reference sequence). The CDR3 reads CASSFSLSGSGETQYF. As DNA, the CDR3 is TGTGCTAGCAGCTTCAGTTTAAGCGGGAGCGGCGAGACCCAGTACTTC.

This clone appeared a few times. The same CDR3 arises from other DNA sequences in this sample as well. The CDR3 here is CATQRGPPSTDTQYF. The DNA of the CDR3 is TGCGCCACCCAGCGAGGGCCGCCTAGCACAGATACGCAGTATTTT. The V call is TRBV5-1, the J call TRBJ2-3; possible D gene TRBD2, 5 bases. The germline CDR1 and CDR2 sequences are SGHRS and YFSETQ. V shed 9 bases and J shed 0 bases, with 17 bases lying between them. This CDR3 is 15 amino acids long. Combining the CDR3 with reference TRBV5-1 and TRBJ2-3 gives the whole variable domain KAGVTQTPRYLIKTRGQQVTLSCSPISGHRSVSWYQQTPGQGLQFLFEYFSETQRNKGNFPGRFSGRQFSNSRSEMNVSTLELGDSALYLCATQRGPPSTDTQYFGPGTRLTVL.

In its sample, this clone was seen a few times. DNA for the CDR3: TGTGCCTGGAGTACAGGGGGGGGCGGAAACACCATATATTTT. Protein product: CAWSTGGGGNTIYF. The V gene is TRBV30, the J gene TRBJ1-3, with TRBD1 matching 8 bases. J lost 4 bases, V lost 2 bases, and 4 bases had no gene match. The CDR3 sequence is 14 residues long. Per germline, CDR1 GTSNPN and CDR2 SVGIG (reference sequence).

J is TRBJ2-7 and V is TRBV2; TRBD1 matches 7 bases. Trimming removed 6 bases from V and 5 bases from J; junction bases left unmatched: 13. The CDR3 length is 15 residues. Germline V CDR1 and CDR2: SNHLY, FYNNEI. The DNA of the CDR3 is TGTGCCAGCAGCGCAGACGGAGGACAGGTCGACGAGCAGTACTTC. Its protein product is CASSADGGQVDEQYF.

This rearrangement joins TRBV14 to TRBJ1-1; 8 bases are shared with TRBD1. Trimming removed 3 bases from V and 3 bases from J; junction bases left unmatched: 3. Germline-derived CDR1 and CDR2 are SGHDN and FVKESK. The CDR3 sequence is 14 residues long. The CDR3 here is CASSQTGQDTEAFF. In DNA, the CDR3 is TGTGCCAGCAGCCAGACGGGACAGGACACTGAAGCTTTCTTT.

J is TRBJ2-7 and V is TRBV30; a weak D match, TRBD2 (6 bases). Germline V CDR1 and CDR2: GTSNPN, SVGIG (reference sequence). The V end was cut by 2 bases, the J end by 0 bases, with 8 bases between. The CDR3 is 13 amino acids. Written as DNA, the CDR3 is TGTGCCTGGAGTAGGGAGGTCTCCTACGAGCAGTACTTC. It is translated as CAWSREVSYEQYF.

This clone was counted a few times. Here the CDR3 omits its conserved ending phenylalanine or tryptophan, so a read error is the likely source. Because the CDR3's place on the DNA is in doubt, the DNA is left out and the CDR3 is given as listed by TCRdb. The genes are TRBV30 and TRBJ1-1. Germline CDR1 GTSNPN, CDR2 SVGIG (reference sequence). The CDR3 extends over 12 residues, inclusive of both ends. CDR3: CAWQDAISEALV.

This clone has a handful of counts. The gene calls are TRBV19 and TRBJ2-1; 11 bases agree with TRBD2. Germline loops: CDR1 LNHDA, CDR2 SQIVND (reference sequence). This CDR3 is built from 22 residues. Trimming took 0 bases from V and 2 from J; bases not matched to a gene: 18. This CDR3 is CASSIDHGTTSGGRYPYNEQFF. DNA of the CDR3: TGTGCCAGTAGTATAGATCACGGCACAACTAGCGGGGGCCGATACCCCTACAATGAGCAGTTCTTC.

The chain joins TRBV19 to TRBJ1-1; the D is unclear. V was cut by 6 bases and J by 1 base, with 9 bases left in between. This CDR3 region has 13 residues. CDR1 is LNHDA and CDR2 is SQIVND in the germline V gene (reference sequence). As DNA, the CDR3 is TGTGCCAGTAGCATGACGGGGAACACTGAAGCTTTCTTT. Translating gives CASSMTGNTEAFF.

The CDR3 nucleotides read TGTGCCAGCAGCCAGGACAGCATGAACACCGGGGAGCTGTTTTTT. It encodes CASSQDSMNTGELFF. The chain joins TRBV5-4 to TRBJ2-2, with D possibly TRBD1 on 6 matching bases. Germline CDR1 and CDR2: SGHNT and YYREEE (reference sequence). Between the trimmed V and J ends, which lost 4 bases and 1 base, there was a span of 11 bases. This CDR3 comprises 15 residues.

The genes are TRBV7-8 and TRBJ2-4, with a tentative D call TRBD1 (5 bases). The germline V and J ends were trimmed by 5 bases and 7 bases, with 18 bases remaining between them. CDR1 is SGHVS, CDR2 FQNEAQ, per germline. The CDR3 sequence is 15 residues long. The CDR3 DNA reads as TGTGCCAGCAGCCCCATCGCAGGGATGGGGAACATTCAGTACTTC. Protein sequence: CASSPIAGMGNIQYF.

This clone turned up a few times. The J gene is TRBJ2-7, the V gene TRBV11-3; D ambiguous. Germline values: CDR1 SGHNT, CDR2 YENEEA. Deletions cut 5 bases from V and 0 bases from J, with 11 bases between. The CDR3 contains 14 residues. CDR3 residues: CASSPLRSSYEQYF. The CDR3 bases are TGTGCCAGCAGCCCCTTGCGGAGCTCCTACGAGCAGTACTTC. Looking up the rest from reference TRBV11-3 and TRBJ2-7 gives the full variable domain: EAGVVQSPRYKIIEKKQPVAFWCNPISGHNTLYWYLQNLGQGPELLIRYENEEAVDDSQLPKDRFSAERLKGVDSTLKIQPAELGDSAVYLCASSPLRSSYEQYFGPGTRLTVT.

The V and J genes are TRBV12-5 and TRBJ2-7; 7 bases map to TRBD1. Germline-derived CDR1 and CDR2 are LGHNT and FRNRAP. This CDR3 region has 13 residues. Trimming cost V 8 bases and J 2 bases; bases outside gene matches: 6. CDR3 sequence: CASWPQGAYEQYF. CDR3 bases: TGTGCTAGTTGGCCCCAGGGGGCCTACGAGCAGTACTTC.

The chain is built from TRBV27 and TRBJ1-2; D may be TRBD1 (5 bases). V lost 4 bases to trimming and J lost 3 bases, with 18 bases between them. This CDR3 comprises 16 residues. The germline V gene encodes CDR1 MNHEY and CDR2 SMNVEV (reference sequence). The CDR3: CASSSHPGGSYYGYTF. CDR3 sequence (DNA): TGTGCCAGCAGTTCTCATCCGGGGGGTTCTTACTATGGCTACACCTTC.

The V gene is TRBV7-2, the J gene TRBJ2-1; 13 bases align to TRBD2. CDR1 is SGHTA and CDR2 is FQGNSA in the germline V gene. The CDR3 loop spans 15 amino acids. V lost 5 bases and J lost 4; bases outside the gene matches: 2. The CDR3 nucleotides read TGTGCCAGCAGCCAGACTAGCGGGGGGTACAATGAGCAGTTCTTC. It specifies CASSQTSGGYNEQFF.